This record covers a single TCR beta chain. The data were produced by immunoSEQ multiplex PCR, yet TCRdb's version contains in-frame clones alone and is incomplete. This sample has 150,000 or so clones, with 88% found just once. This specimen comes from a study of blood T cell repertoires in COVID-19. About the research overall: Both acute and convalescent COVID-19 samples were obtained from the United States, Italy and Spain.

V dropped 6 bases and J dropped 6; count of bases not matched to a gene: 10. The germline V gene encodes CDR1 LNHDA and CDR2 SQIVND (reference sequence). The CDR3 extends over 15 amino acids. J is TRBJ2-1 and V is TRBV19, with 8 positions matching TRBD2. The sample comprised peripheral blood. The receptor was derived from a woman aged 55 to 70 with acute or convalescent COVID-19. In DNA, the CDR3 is TGTGCCAGTAGCCGAGCGGGGGACCAAGTCAATGAGCAGTTCTTC. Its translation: CASSRAGDQVNEQFF.